This T cell receptor beta chain was observed in a study of blood T cells in healthy people across ages. General study results and limits: The study regarded diversity estimates from one million T cells as underestimates.

On this clonotype itself: Its target is not known.

The germline V gene encodes CDR1 KGHDR and CDR2 SFDVKD. This CDR3 region has 18 residues. The trim removed 7 bases at V and 8 bases at J, leaving 21 bases unmatched. A second PCR of about 7 to 12 cycles used a sample-barcoded 5' primer and a J-beta primer mix. TCRdb called the 5' RACE reads again in MiXCR, with one record for every CDR3 protein. In the table there are 700,000 to 850,000 distinct CDR3 sequences, roughly 50% of which are singletons. The J gene is TRBJ2-1, the V gene TRBV24-1, with 8 bases lining up with TRBD1. The sample consisted of blood. This clonotype was sampled from an older man in good health. The CDR3 sequence: CATSNRGSLGSRSDEQFF. DNA for the CDR3: TGTGCCACCAGCAACAGGGGGAGCCTTGGATCCAGGTCCGATGAGCAGTTCTTC.